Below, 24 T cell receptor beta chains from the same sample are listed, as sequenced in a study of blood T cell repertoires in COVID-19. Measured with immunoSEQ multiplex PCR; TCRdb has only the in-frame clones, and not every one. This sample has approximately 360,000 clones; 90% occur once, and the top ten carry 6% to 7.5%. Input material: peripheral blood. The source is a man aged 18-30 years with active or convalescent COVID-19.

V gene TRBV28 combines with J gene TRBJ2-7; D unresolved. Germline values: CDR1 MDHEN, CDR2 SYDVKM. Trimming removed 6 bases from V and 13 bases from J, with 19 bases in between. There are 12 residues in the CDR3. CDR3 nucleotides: TGTGCCAGCAGCCTTACCGGGTCCCGTATCTACTTC. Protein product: CASSLTGSRIYF.

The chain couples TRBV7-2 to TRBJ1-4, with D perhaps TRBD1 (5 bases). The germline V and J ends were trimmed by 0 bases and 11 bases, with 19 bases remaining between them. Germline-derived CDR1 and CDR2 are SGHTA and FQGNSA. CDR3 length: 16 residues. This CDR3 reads CASSLAGGSGARKLFF. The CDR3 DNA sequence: TGTGCCAGCAGCTTAGCGGGTGGCAGCGGGGCGAGGAAACTGTTTTTT. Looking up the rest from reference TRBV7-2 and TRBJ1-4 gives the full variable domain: GAGVSQSPSNKVTEKGKDVELRCDPISGHTALYWYRQSLGQGLEFLIYFQGNSAPDKSGLPSDRFSAERTGGSVSTLTIQRTQQEDSAVYLCASSLAGGSGARKLFFGSGTQLSVL.

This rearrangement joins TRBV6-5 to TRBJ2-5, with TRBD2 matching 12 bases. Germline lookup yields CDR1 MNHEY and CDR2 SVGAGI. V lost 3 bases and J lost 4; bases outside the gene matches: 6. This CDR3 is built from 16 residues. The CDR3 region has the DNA TGTGCCAGCAGTTATCTAGCGGGAGGGCCGGGAGAGACCCAGTACTTC. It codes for CASSYLAGGPGETQYF.

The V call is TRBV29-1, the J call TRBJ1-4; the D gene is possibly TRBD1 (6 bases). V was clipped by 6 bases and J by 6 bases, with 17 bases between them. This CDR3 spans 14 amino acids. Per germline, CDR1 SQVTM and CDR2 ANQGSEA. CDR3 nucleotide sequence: TGCAGCGTCGGAACAGGGTTACATGATGAAAAACTGTTTTTT. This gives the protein CSVGTGLHDEKLFF.

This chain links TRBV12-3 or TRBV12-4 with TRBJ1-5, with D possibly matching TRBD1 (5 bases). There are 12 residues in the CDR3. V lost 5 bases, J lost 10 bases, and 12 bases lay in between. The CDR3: CASSPRDSPQHF. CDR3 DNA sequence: TGTGCCAGCAGTCCCCGGGACTCTCCCCAGCATTTT.

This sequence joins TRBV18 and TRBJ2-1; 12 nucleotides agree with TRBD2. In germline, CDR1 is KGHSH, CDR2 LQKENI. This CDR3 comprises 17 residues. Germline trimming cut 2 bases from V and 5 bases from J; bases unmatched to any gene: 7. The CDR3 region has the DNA TGTGCCAGCTCACCAAGACTAGCGGGAGAATTAGACAATGAGCAGTTCTTC. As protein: CASSPRLAGELDNEQFF.

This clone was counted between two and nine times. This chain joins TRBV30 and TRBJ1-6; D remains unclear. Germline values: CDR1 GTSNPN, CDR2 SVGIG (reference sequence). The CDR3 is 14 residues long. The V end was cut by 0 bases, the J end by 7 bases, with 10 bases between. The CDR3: CAWSVGSSNSPLHF. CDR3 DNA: TGTGCCTGGAGTGTAGGGAGTAGCAATTCACCCCTCCACTTT.

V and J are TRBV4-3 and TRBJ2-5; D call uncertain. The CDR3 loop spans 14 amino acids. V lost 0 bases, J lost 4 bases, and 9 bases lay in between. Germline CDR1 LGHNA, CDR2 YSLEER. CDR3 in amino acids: CASSQDLPVETQYF. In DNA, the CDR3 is TGCGCCAGCAGCCAAGACCTCCCTGTAGAGACCCAGTACTTC.

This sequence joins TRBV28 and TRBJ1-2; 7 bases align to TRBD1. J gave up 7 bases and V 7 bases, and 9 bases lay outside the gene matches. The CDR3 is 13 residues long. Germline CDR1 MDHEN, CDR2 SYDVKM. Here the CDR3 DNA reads TGTGCCAGCACGACAGGGTCTTATCTTGGCTACACCTTC. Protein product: CASTTGSYLGYTF.

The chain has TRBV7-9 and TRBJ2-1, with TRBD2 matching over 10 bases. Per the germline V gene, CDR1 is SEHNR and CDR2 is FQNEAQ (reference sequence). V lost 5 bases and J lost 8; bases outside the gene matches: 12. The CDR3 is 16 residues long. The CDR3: CASSPRPSGSFDEQFF. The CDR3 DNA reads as TGTGCCAGCAGCCCCCGCCCTAGCGGGAGTTTTGATGAGCAGTTCTTC. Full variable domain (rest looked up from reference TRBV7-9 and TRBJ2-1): DTGVSQNPRHKITKRGQNVTFRCDPISEHNRLYWYRQTLGQGPEFLTYFQNEAQLEKSRLLSDRFSAERPKGSFSTLEIQRTEQGDSAMYLCASSPRPSGSFDEQFFGPGTRLTVL.

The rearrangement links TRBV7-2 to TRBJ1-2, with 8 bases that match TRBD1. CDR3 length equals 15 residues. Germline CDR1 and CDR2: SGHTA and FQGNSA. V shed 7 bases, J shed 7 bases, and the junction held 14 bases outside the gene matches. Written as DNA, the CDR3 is TGTGCCAGCACCCGTGAGTGGAGACAGGGGTTTGGCTACACCTTC. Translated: CASTREWRQGFGYTF.

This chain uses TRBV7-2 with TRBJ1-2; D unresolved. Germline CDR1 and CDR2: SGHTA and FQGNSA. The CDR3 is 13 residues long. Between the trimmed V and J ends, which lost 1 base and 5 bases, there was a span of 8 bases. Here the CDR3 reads CASSLVHEYGYTF. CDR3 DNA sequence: TGTGCCAGCAGCTTAGTCCACGAGTATGGCTACACCTTC.

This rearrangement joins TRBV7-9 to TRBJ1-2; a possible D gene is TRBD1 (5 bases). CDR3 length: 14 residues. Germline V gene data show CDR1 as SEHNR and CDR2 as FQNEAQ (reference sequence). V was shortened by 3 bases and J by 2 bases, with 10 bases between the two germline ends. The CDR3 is CASSFAGMNYGYTF. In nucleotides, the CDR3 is TGTGCCAGCAGCTTCGCAGGGATGAACTATGGCTACACCTTC. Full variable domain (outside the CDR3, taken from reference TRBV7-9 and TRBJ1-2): DTGVSQNPRHKITKRGQNVTFRCDPISEHNRLYWYRQTLGQGPEFLTYFQNEAQLEKSRLLSDRFSAERPKGSFSTLEIQRTEQGDSAMYLCASSFAGMNYGYTFGSGTRLTVV.

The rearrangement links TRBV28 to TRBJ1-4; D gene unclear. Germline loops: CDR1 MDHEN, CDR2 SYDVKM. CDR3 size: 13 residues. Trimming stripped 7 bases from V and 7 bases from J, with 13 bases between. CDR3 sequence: CASNSSWREKLFF. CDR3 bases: TGTGCCAGCAATAGCAGTTGGCGTGAAAAACTGTTTTTT.

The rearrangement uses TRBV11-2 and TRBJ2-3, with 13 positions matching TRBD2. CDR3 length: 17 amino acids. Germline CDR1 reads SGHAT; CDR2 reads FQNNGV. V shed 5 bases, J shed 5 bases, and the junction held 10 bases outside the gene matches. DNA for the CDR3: TGTGCCAGCAGCCCCCGGACTAGCGGGAGTGCTAGAGATACGCAGTATTTT. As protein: CASSPRTSGSARDTQYF.

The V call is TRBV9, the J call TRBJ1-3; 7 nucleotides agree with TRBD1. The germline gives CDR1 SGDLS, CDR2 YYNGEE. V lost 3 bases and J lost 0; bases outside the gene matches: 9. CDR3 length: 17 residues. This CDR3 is CASSARTGPSSGNTIYF. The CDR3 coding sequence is TGTGCCAGCAGCGCCCGGACAGGCCCGAGCTCTGGAAACACCATATATTTT.

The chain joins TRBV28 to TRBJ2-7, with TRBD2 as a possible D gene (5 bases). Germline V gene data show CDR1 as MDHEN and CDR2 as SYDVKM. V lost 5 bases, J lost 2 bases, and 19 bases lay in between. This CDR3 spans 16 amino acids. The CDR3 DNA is TGTGCCAGCAGTCCTATAGTGAGGGAATGGCCCTACGAGCAGTACTTC. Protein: CASSPIVREWPYEQYF.

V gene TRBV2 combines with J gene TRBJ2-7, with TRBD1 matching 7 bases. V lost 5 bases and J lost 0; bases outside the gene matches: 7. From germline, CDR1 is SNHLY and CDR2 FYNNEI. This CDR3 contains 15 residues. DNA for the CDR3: TGTGCCAGCAGTCCGGGACAGATTTTCTCCTACGAGCAGTACTTC. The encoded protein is CASSPGQIFSYEQYF.

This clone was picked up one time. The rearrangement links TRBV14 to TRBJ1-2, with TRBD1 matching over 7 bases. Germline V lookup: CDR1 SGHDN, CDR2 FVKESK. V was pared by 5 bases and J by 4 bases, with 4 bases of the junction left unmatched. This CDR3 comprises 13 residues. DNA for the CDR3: TGTGCCAGCAGCTCGGGACAGAGCTATGGCTACACCTTC. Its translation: CASSSGQSYGYTF.

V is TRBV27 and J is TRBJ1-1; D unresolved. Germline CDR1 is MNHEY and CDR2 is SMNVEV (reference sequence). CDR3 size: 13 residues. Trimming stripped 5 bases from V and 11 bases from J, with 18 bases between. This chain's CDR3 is CASSPQRAGEAFF. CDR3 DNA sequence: TGTGCCAGCAGTCCCCAGAGGGCCGGGGAGGCTTTCTTT.

CDR3 sequence: CSVIAGGPTGELFF. As DNA, the CDR3 is TGCAGCGTGATAGCGGGAGGGCCCACCGGGGAGCTGTTTTTT. This chain links TRBV29-1 with TRBJ2-2; 11 nucleotides match TRBD2. CDR1 is SQVTM, CDR2 ANQGSEA, per germline. The ends lost 6 bases at V and 4 bases at J; junction bases unmatched: 4. The CDR3 is made up of 14 amino acids.

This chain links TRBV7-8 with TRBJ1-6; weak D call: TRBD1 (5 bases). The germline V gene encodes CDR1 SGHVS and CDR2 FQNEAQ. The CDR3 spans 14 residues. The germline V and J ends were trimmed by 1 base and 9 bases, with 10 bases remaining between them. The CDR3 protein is CASSLDDSFSPLHF. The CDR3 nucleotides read TGTGCCAGCAGCTTAGACGACAGCTTTTCACCCCTCCACTTT.

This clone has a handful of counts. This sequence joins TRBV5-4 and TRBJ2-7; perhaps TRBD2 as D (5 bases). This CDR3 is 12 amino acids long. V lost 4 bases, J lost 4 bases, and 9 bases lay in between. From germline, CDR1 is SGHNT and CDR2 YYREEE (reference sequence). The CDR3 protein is CASSPGGYEQYF. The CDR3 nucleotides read TGTGCCAGCAGCCCCGGAGGATACGAGCAGTACTTC.

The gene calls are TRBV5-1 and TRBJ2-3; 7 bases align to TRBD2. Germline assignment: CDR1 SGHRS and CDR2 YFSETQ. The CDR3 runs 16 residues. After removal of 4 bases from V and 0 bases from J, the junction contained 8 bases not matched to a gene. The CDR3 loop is CASSQRESLSTDTQYF. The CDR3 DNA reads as TGCGCCAGCAGCCAGCGGGAAAGCCTTAGCACAGATACGCAGTATTTT. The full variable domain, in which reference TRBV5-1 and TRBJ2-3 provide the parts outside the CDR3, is KAGVTQTPRYLIKTRGQQVTLSCSPISGHRSVSWYQQTPGQGLQFLFEYFSETQRNKGNFPGRFSGRQFSNSRSEMNVSTLELGDSALYLCASSQRESLSTDTQYFGPGTRLTVL.